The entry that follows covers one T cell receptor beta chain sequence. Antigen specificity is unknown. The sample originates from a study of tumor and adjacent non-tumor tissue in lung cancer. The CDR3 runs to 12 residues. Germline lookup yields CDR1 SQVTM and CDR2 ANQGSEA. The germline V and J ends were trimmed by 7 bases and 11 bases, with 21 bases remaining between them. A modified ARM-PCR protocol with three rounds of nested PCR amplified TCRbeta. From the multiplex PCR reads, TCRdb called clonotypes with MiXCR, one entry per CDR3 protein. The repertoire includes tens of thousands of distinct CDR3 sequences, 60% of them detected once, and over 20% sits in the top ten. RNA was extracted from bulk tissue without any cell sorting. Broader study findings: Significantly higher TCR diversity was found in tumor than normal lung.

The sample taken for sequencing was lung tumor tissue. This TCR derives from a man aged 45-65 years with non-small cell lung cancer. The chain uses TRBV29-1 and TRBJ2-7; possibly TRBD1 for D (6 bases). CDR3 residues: CSAETGEGEKYF. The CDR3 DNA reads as TGCAGCGCCGAGACAGGCGAGGGGGAGAAGTACTTC.